One sample yielded the 32 T cell receptor beta chains listed below, sequenced in a study of metastatic and nonmetastatic thyroid tumors. MiXCR was used by TCRdb to re-call the PCR reads. This sample has about 8,000 clones; about 29% occur once, and the top ten carry about 43%. Patients underwent thyroid surgery, and none had received any treatment before it. The sequencing input was tumor tissue. These receptors all come from a male donor with papillary thyroid cancer or a benign thyroid nodule (not recorded which). Some clones in this sample may be carry-over from other donors' samples.

This sequence joins TRBV5-1 and TRBJ1-3; tentatively, D is TRBD1 (5 bases). The CDR3 is made up of 15 amino acids. CDR1 is SGHRS and CDR2 is YFSETQ in the germline V gene. V dropped 4 bases and J dropped 3 bases, with 14 bases sitting between them. The CDR3 is CASSEAAGVGNTIYF. The CDR3, as DNA: TGCGCCAGCAGCGAGGCGGCGGGGGTTGGAAACACCATATATTTT.

In its sample, this clone was seen many times. J is TRBJ2-1 and V is TRBV2; no firm D call. Per germline, CDR1 SNHLY and CDR2 FYNNEI. Trimming shortened V by 6 bases and J by 4 bases, and 10 bases separated the two germline ends. There are 13 residues in the CDR3. The CDR3 DNA sequence: TGTGCCAGCAGAGGCCTAGGTTACAATGAGCAGTTCTTC. It specifies CASRGLGYNEQFF.

The chain is built from TRBV5-1 and TRBJ2-1, with a weak D call TRBD1 (5 bases). CDR3 size: 14 residues. Germline assignment: CDR1 SGHRS and CDR2 YFSETQ. The ends were cut back, 4 bases at V and 8 bases at J, with 16 bases in the middle. The CDR3 nucleotides are TGCGCCAGCAGCCCCTGGTTAGGGGTCGATGAGCAGTTCTTC. Protein: CASSPWLGVDEQFF. Using reference TRBV5-1 and TRBJ2-1 for the parts outside the CDR3, the full variable domain is KAGVTQTPRYLIKTRGQQVTLSCSPISGHRSVSWYQQTPGQGLQFLFEYFSETQRNKGNFPGRFSGRQFSNSRSEMNVSTLELGDSALYLCASSPWLGVDEQFFGPGTRLTVL.

This clone is deemed medium-sized. This chain uses TRBV10-3 with TRBJ2-5; D not resolved. CDR3 length: 11 residues. Germline-derived CDR1 and CDR2 are ENHRY and SYGVKD. Trimming removed 8 bases at V and 3 bases at J, with 7 bases between. This CDR3 reads CAIAQKETQYF. CDR3 in DNA: TGTGCCATCGCCCAGAAAGAGACCCAGTACTTC.

The V gene is TRBV20-1, the J gene TRBJ1-3; a possible D gene is TRBD1 (6 bases). V lost 3 bases and J 1 base, leaving 10 bases between the germline ends. CDR3 length: 14 amino acids. From germline, CDR1 is DFQATT and CDR2 SNEGSKA (reference sequence). The CDR3 DNA is TGCAGTGCTAGCAAGACAGGTTCTGGAAACACCATATATTTT. The encoded protein is CSASKTGSGNTIYF.

The chain has TRBV6-1 and TRBJ1-2; no definite D call. The CDR3 is 15 amino acids. V lost 5 bases, J lost 5 bases, and 18 bases lay in between. Germline assignment: CDR1 MNHNS and CDR2 SASEGT. The CDR3 DNA is TGTGCCAGCAGTCCCCAGGCCAGGATAGCATATGGCTACACCTTC. It is translated as CASSPQARIAYGYTF.

Many counts were recorded for this clone. The V call is TRBV5-4, the J call TRBJ2-3; no clear D gene. Per the germline V gene, CDR1 is SGHNT and CDR2 is YYREEE (reference sequence). Trimming left V 6 bases short and J 3 bases short, with 11 bases between. The CDR3 length is 13 residues. In DNA form, the CDR3 reads TGTGCCAGCACCATACTCGGGACAGATACGCAGTATTTT. This sequence encodes CASTILGTDTQYF. The full variable domain, its missing parts supplied by reference TRBV5-4 and TRBJ2-3, is ETGVTQSPTHLIKTRGQQVTLRCSSQSGHNTVSWYQQALGQGPQFIFQYYREEENGRGNFPPRFSGLQFPNYSSELNVNALELDDSALYLCASTILGTDTQYFGPGTRLTVL.

Sample share makes this clone medium-sized. This chain links TRBV19 with TRBJ2-3; 11 nucleotides agree with TRBD1. Looked up from germline, CDR1 is LNHDA and CDR2 is SQIVND (reference sequence). With V trimmed by 4 bases and J by 4 bases, 10 bases remained unmatched. The length of the CDR3 is 17 residues. CDR3 sequence reads: CASSTPGQGVGADTQYF. The CDR3 bases are TGTGCCAGTAGTACCCCGGGACAGGGGGTTGGCGCAGATACGCAGTATTTT.

This clone was picked up many times. CDR3 protein: CASSPRAGADNYGYTF. CDR3 in DNA: TGTGCCAGCTCACCAAGGGCCGGGGCAGATAACTATGGCTACACCTTC. This sequence joins TRBV18 and TRBJ1-2, with D maybe TRBD1 (5 bases). Germline V gene lookup returns CDR1 KGHSH and CDR2 LQKENI. The germline V and J ends were trimmed by 2 bases and 1 base, with 14 bases remaining between them. CDR3 size: 16 residues.

By sample fraction, this clone is medium-sized. V and J are TRBV5-1 and TRBJ2-1, with TRBD2 as a possible D gene (6 bases). Germline V gene data show CDR1 as SGHRS and CDR2 as YFSETQ. This CDR3 is built from 16 residues. With 0 bases removed from V and 8 bases from J, the gap between germline ends came to 18 bases. The CDR3 DNA is TGCGCCAGCAGCTTGGCACCGGGGGTGCGTTTCTATGAGCAGTTCTTC. Translating gives CASSLAPGVRFYEQFF.

This clone has ten or more counts. This may stem from a read error, because a much larger clone lies one nucleotide away. This chain links TRBV2 with TRBJ2-1, with 14 bases that match TRBD2. The CDR3 sequence is 14 residues long. Germline V CDR1 and CDR2: SNHLY, FYNNEI. Trimming took 11 bases from V and 8 from J; bases not matched to a gene: 8. CDR3 region: CAGKGTSGRHEQFF. CDR3 bases: TGTGCCGGCAAGGGGACTAGCGGGAGACATGAGCAGTTCTTC.

This clone was picked up a small number of times. Other nucleotide sequences in the sample specify the same CDR3. This sequence joins TRBV6-1 and TRBJ1-5; TRBD1 aligns across 7 bases. This CDR3 has 15 residues. Trimming took 1 base from V and 4 from J; bases not matched to a gene: 4. Germline-derived CDR1 and CDR2 are MNHNS and SASEGT. The CDR3 bases are TGTGCCAGCAGTGAAGGGGGGACAGTGAATCAGCCCCAGCATTTT. Its protein product is CASSEGGTVNQPQHF.

The chain is built from TRBV9 and TRBJ1-3; 7 positions match TRBD1. After removal of 5 bases from V and 8 bases from J, the junction contained 10 bases not matched to a gene. In germline, CDR1 is SGDLS, CDR2 YYNGEE. CDR3 length: 14 amino acids. In DNA form, the CDR3 reads TGTGCCAGCAGTATAGGGGGCGCCTGGGACACCATATATTTT. Protein: CASSIGGAWDTIYF.

The gene calls are TRBV11-3 and TRBJ1-2; the D is unclear. This CDR3 comprises 14 residues. The germline gives CDR1 SGHNT, CDR2 YENEEA. V lost 0 bases and J 2 bases, leaving 7 bases between the germline ends. The CDR3 DNA is TGTGCCAGCAGCTTAGATTCAGGCAACTATGGCTACACCTTC. The encoded protein is CASSLDSGNYGYTF.

This clone has just a few counts. The chain couples TRBV27 to TRBJ2-7; D is possibly TRBD2 (6 bases). CDR3 length equals 13 residues. Per the germline V gene, CDR1 is MNHEY and CDR2 is SMNVEV (reference sequence). The V end was cut by 3 bases, the J end by 4 bases, with 10 bases between. CDR3: CASSFGEEYEQYF. The CDR3 DNA follows: TGTGCCAGCAGTTTCGGGGAGGAGTACGAGCAGTACTTC.

This clone was found a few times. V usage is TRBV28 and J usage is TRBJ2-7; 7 bases map to TRBD1. The CDR3 length is 13 residues. After removal of 4 bases from V and 7 bases from J, the junction contained 7 bases not matched to a gene. Germline loops: CDR1 MDHEN, CDR2 SYDVKM. For the CDR3, the DNA is TGTGCCAGCAGTTCAGGGACAGTTTTAGAGCAGTACTTC. Translating it yields CASSSGTVLEQYF.

This clone has just one count. The chain is built from TRBV28 and TRBJ1-1; the D is unclear. Trimming took off 6 bases at V and 3 bases at J, with 14 bases between the two ends. Germline V lookup: CDR1 MDHEN, CDR2 SYDVKM. This CDR3 region has 14 residues. The DNA of the CDR3 is TGTGCCAGCAGCCCCGCGGAGGGTCACACTGAAGCTTTCTTT. Translating gives CASSPAEGHTEAFF. The full variable domain, completed using reference TRBV28 and TRBJ1-1, is DVKVTQSSRYLVKRTGEKVFLECVQDMDHENMFWYRQDPGLGLRLIYFSYDVKMKEKGDIPEGYSVSREKKERFSLILESASTNQTSMYLCASSPAEGHTEAFFGQGTRLTVV.

The table lists this clone with a few counts. V usage is TRBV27 and J usage is TRBJ2-1; D might be TRBD1 (6 bases). CDR1 and CDR2 from the germline V gene are MNHEY and SMNVEV (reference sequence). V was cut by 1 base and J by 6 bases, with 10 bases left in between. CDR3 length: 14 amino acids. The CDR3, as DNA: TGTGCCAGCAGTTTATTGGACAGTGCCAATGAGCAGTTCTTC. Translated, it gives CASSLLDSANEQFF.

V is TRBV20-1 and J is TRBJ2-1; TRBD2 aligns across 9 bases. CDR1 DFQATT and CDR2 SNEGSKA come from the germline V gene (reference sequence). The J segment lost 6 bases and the V segment lost 3 bases, leaving 9 bases of the junction unmatched. The CDR3 sequence is 15 residues long. This CDR3 is CSARLAGERANEQFF. The CDR3 DNA reads as TGCAGTGCTAGGTTAGCGGGAGAAAGAGCCAATGAGCAGTTCTTC.

The chain links TRBV7-3 to TRBJ2-1; D unclear. Germline V gives CDR1 SGHTA, CDR2 FQGTGA. Trimming removed 6 bases at V and 4 bases at J, with 16 bases between. This CDR3 is 15 amino acids long. The CDR3 is CASSYDSSPYNEQFF. The CDR3 DNA sequence: TGTGCCAGCAGTTACGACTCGAGCCCTTACAATGAGCAGTTCTTC.

In its sample, this clone was seen a few times. The V gene is TRBV10-2, the J gene TRBJ2-7; D is perhaps TRBD1 (5 bases). The ends were cut back, 3 bases at V and 7 bases at J, with 19 bases in the middle. From germline, CDR1 is WSHSY and CDR2 SAAADI. This CDR3 has 15 amino acids. The CDR3 DNA follows: TGCGCCAGCAGTGAAGCAGGGCAAAGCTCCAGGGAGCAGTACTTC. Amino acid sequence: CASSEAGQSSREQYF.

This clone has only a few counts. The J gene is TRBJ2-2, the V gene TRBV28; no reliable D call. CDR3 size: 13 residues. The germline CDR1 and CDR2 sequences are MDHEN and SYDVKM. Trimming took 8 bases from V and 2 from J, leaving 9 bases between them. The CDR3 nucleotides read TGTGCCAGCGGGAAGGAAAACACCGGGGAGCTGTTTTTT. Translating it yields CASGKENTGELFF.

This clone occurred many times. The chain couples TRBV5-8 to TRBJ2-1; TRBD2 agrees at 11 bases. Germline V lookup: CDR1 SGHTS, CDR2 YDEGEE. The J segment lost 6 bases and the V segment lost 4 bases, leaving 9 bases of the junction unmatched. This CDR3 comprises 16 residues. The CDR3 coding sequence is TGTGCCAGCAGCCCCGCTAGCGGGGGGTCTAGCAATGAGCAGTTCTTC. This gives the protein CASSPASGGSSNEQFF.

The chain is built from TRBV7-3 and TRBJ2-1, with TRBD1 as a possible D gene (7 bases). CDR1 and CDR2 from the germline V gene are SGHTA and FQGTGA. V lost 5 bases and J 5 bases, leaving 16 bases between the germline ends. The CDR3 contains 15 residues. CDR3 nucleotides: TGTGCCAGCAGCCCCCAGGGGGGCTCGAACAATGAGCAGTTCTTC. It translates to CASSPQGGSNNEQFF.

This clone turned up a few times. The chain combines TRBV6-1 with TRBJ1-2, with D unresolved. CDR3 length equals 10 residues. V was pared by 6 bases and J by 8 bases, with 7 bases between. Germline V gene sequence: CDR1 MNHNS, CDR2 SASEGT. The CDR3 region has the DNA TGTGCCAGCAGGGCGAGGGGCTACACCTTC. This gives the protein CASRARGYTF.

This rearrangement joins TRBV20-1 to TRBJ2-1, with 7 bases lining up with TRBD2. V gave up 2 bases and J gave up 6 bases; unmatched junction bases: 7. Germline CDR1 is DFQATT and CDR2 is SNEGSKA (reference sequence). The CDR3 runs to 14 residues. Here the CDR3 reads CSARLPGLRNEQFF. CDR3 in DNA: TGCAGTGCTAGACTACCGGGACTACGCAATGAGCAGTTCTTC.

Only a few counts were recorded for this clone. The gene calls are TRBV12-3 or TRBV12-4 and TRBJ2-7; tentative D call: TRBD2 (6 bases). V lost 6 bases to trimming and J lost 1 base, with 16 bases between them. The length of the CDR3 is 15 residues. This CDR3 reads CASSSYGRGSYEQYF. CDR3 DNA sequence: TGTGCCAGCAGCTCATATGGGCGGGGATCCTACGAGCAGTACTTC.

This rearrangement joins TRBV6-1 to TRBJ1-5; tentative D call: TRBD1 (6 bases). Germline V lookup: CDR1 MNHNS, CDR2 SASEGT. The CDR3 extends over 14 amino acids. V lost 6 bases, J lost 6 bases, and 15 bases lay in between. The CDR3 region has the DNA TGTGCCAGCAGCAACAGGGAGAACGGTCAGCCCCAGCATTTT. The encoded protein is CASSNRENGQPQHF.

Comments on this clone: The junction departs from germline at one end; a sequencing error may be responsible. The rearrangement joins TRBV12-3 or TRBV12-4 to TRBJ2-1; TRBD1 is a possible D gene (5 bases). CDR3 length: 14 residues. The chain's CDR3 is CASKGVDTYNAQFF. CDR3 DNA: TGTGCCAGCAAAGGGGTTGATACCTACAATGCGCAGTTCTTC.

CDR3 loop: CASSLRRYNEQFF. The CDR3 DNA follows: TGTGCCAGCAGTTTACGACGGTACAATGAGCAGTTCTTC. The chain uses TRBV12-3 or TRBV12-4 and TRBJ2-1; no firm D call. This CDR3 has 13 residues. V lost 2 bases and J 4 bases, leaving 6 bases between the germline ends.

The chain couples TRBV28 to TRBJ2-3; no definite D call. In germline, CDR1 is MDHEN, CDR2 SYDVKM. The CDR3 has 13 residues. V was pared by 5 bases and J by 2 bases, with 8 bases between. The CDR3 coding sequence is TGTGCCAGCAGTCCCCCCCTCACAGATACGCAGTATTTT. As protein: CASSPPLTDTQYF. The whole variable domain, filled in from reference TRBV28 and TRBJ2-3, reads DVKVTQSSRYLVKRTGEKVFLECVQDMDHENMFWYRQDPGLGLRLIYFSYDVKMKEKGDIPEGYSVSREKKERFSLILESASTNQTSMYLCASSPPLTDTQYFGPGTRLTVL.

This chain links TRBV6-5 with TRBJ1-1; 7 positions match TRBD1. This CDR3 contains 15 residues. V lost 2 bases to trimming and J lost 4 bases; unmatched junction nucleotides: 7. Germline CDR1 is MNHEY and CDR2 is SVGAGI. This CDR3 reads CASSYVRGQGTEAFF. The CDR3 DNA sequence: TGTGCCAGCAGTTACGTGAGGGGGCAAGGCACTGAAGCTTTCTTT.